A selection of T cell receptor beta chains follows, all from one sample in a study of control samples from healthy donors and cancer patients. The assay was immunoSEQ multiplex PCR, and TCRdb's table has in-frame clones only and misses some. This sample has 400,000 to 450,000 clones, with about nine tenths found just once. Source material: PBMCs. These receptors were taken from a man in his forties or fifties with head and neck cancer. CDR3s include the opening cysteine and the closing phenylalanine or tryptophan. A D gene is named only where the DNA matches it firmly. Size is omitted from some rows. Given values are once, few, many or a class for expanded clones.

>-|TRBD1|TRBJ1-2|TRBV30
TGTGCCTGGAAAGGGACAGGGGTTGGCTACACCTTC
CAWKGTGVGYTF
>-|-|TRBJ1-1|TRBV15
TGTGCCACCAGCAGAGATCAGGACATACTAAACACTGAAGCTTTCTTT
CATSRDQDILNTEAFF
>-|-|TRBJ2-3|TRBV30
TGTGCCTGGAGGTGGGGCAGGGGCACAGATACGCAGTATTTT
CAWRWGRGTDTQYF
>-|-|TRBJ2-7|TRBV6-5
TGTGCCAGCACCCCGGGAGGACAGGTCTACGAGCAGTACTTC
CASTPGGQVYEQYF
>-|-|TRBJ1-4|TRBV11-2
TGTGCCAGCAGCCCCGCTTCTTGGGCCCGGGGTGAAAAACTGTTTTTT
CASSPASWARGEKLFF
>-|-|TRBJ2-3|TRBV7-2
TGTGCCAGTTTAGCGGCTAGCACAGATACGCAGTATTTT
CASLAASTDTQYF
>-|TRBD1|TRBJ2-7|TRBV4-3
TGCGCCAGCAGCCAAGATCTCAGAATCGGGACAGGGGGCTCCTACGAGCAGTACTTC
CASSQDLRIGTGGSYEQYF
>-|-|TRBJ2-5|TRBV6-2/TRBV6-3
TGTGCCAGCAGCCAAAACAGGCAAGAGACCCAGTACTTC
CASSQNRQETQYF
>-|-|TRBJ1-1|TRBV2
TGTGCCAGCGAACAGGTCCCGAACACTGAAGCTTTCTTT
CASEQVPNTEAFF
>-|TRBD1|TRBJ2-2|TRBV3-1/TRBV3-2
TGTGCCAGCAGCCAAAACAGGGGCCTCGGCACCGGGGAGCTGTTTTTT
CASSQNRGLGTGELFF
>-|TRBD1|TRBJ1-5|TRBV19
TGTGCCAGTAGTACGACAGGGGGGGATCAGCCCCAGCATTTT
CASSTTGGDQPQHF
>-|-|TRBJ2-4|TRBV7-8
TGTGCCAGCAGCCCTGGCGGCATTCAGTACTTC
CASSPGGIQYF
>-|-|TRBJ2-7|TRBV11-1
TGTGCCAGCAGCTTAGGCGCAGGGCCCACCGAGCAGTACTTC
CASSLGAGPTEQYF
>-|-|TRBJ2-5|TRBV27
TGTGCCAGCAGACTAGGACAGTGGGAGACCCAGTACTTC
CASRLGQWETQYF
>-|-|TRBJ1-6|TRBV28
TGTGCCAGCAGTTTCAAGGGTTCACCCCTCCACTTT
CASSFKGSPLHF
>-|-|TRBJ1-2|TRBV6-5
TGTGCCAGCAGTTACTCTTACAGGCTGGGAGGCTACACCTTC
CASSYSYRLGGYTF
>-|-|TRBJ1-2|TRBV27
TGTGCCAGCACCAAGGAAGGAGGCTATGGCTACACCTTC
CASTKEGGYGYTF
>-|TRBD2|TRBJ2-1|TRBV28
TGTGCCAGCGCGGCCCCGGGACTAGATGGGAATGAGCAGTTCTTC
CASAAPGLDGNEQFF
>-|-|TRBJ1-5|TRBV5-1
TGCGCCAGCAGCCCCACAGAAAGCAATCAGCCCCAGCATTTT
CASSPTESNQPQHF
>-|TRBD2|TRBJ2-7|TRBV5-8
TGTGCCAGCAGCTTTAGGACTAGCGGGAGCTACGAGCAGTACTTC
CASSFRTSGSYEQYF
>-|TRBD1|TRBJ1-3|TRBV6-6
TGTGCCAGCAGTTACTCGACAGGGAATGGAAACACCATATATTTT
CASSYSTGNGNTIYF
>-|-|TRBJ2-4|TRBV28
TGTGCCAGCAGGGAGAGTGAGAACATTCAGTACTTC
CASRESENIQYF
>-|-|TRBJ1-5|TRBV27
TGTGCCAGCAGTTTATCGACCAATCAGCCCCAGCATTTT
CASSLSTNQPQHF
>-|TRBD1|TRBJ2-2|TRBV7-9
TGTGCCAGCAGCTTACGACCAGGGGACAGTTCGGGGATGTCGGAGCTGTTTTTT
CASSLRPGDSSGMSELFF
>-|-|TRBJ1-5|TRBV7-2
TGTGCCAGCAGCCAGGGCCCCGGGCAGCCCCAGCATTTT
CASSQGPGQPQHF
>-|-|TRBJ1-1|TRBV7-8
TGTGCCAGCAGCTTAGCGAGCTTCGGAGGCACTGAAGCTTTCTTT
CASSLASFGGTEAFF
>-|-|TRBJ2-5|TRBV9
TGTGCCAGCAGCGTAGACCACAGCCAAGAGACCCAGTACTTC
CASSVDHSQETQYF
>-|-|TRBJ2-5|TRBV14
TGTGCCAGCAGCCAAGATAAGGGGACACGGGAGACCCAGTACTTC
CASSQDKGTRETQYF
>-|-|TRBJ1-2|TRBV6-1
TGTGCCAGCAGTGACCCGGAGGGGTTTGGCTACACCTTC
CASSDPEGFGYTF
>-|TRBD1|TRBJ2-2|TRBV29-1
TGCAGCGTAGGGGCAGGGGGTTTGGCCGGGGAGCTGTTTTTT
CSVGAGGLAGELFF
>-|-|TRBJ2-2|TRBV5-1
TGCGCCAGCAGCGCCGGGGGGCAGAACACCGGGGAGCTGTTTTTT
CASSAGGQNTGELFF
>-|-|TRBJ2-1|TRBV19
TGTGCCAGTAGATCGTCTGGGCCCGAGCAGTTCTTC
CASRSSGPEQFF
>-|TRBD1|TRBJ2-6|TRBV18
TGTGCCAGCTCACCTACACAGGGGGCTAGGGCTGGGGCCAACGTCCTGACTTTC
CASSPTQGARAGANVLTF
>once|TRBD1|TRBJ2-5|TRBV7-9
TGTGCCAGCAGCTCAGGGGGCGCGAGGGCCCAAGAGACCCAGTACTTC
CASSSGGARAQETQYF
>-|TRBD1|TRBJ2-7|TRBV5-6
TGTGCCAGCAGCTTGGTGGGGAGACAGGGGGTCACCTTTGGCGAGCAGTACTTC
CASSLVGRQGVTFGEQYF
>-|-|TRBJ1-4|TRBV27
TGTGCCAGCAGTCCCAGGGGCGTGTGGGGGGCCTCGGGTGAAAAACTGTTTTTT
CASSPRGVWGASGEKLFF
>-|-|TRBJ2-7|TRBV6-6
TGTGCCAGCAGCAGAGAGAGCTCCTACGAGCAGTACTTC
CASSRESSYEQYF
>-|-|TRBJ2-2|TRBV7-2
TGTGCCAGCAGCTTGCCGGGCACCGGGGAGCTGTTTTTT
CASSLPGTGELFF
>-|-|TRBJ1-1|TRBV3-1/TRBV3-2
TGTGCCAGCAGCCAAGAACAGGTTTCAAATGAAGCTTTCTTT
CASSQEQVSNEAFF
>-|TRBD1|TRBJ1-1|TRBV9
TGTGCCAGCAACGGAGGAGGGGGCTTTTTCACTGAAGCTTTCTTT
CASNGGGGFFTEAFF
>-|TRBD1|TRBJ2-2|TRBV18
TGTGCCAGCTCAACGGGACAGGGCAGAACCGGGGAGCTGTTTTTT
CASSTGQGRTGELFF